This T cell receptor (beta chain) was identified during a study of tumor-infiltrating lymphocytes in primary liver carcinoma. Study as a whole: Donors had hepatocellular carcinoma or combined HCC and intrahepatic cholangiocarcinoma. Study-wide results and limits: In the absence of sorting, bulk samples left CD4+ and CD8+ repertoires uncompared.

Germline DNA was also extracted, with blood RNA taken from unsorted whole blood. At sampling, these chronic HBV carriers had received no treatment. The input was around 500 ng total RNA; TCR beta cDNA was made from it with a constant-region primer. Each TCR beta library was derived from three nested multiplex PCR rounds that employed slightly modified ARM-PCR. A C-beta reverse primer was combined with TRBV1-TRBV30 forward primers in the first two PCR rounds, and each round had 9 to 10 cycles. Each CDR3 protein gets one entry after TCRdb re-called the multiplex PCR reads with MiXCR. Counted here are fewer than 350,000 distinct CDR3 sequences, 65% occurring once; the ten biggest clones make up about 8.4%. V gave up 8 bases and J gave up 5 bases, with 13 bases separating them. This CDR3 region has 13 residues. This clonotype was counted at least ten times. As yet, its antigen is unknown.

The TCR was taken from a man in his forties with primary liver carcinoma and hepatitis B virus infection. The chain joins TRBV12-3 or TRBV12-4 to TRBJ1-5; unclear D gene. Input material: peripheral blood. The CDR3 nucleotides are TGTGCCAGCGGCCTTCGGCCTCATCAGCCCCAGCATTTT. Protein: CASGLRPHQPQHF.